A single sample is the source of the 17 T cell receptor beta chains below, sequenced in a study of T cell responses to AZD1222 COVID-19 vaccine. The repertoire was sequenced with immunoSEQ multiplex PCR; TCRdb's copy has only in-frame clones and lacks some. The table shows tens of thousands of clones, with 85% to 90% occurring only once. The sample was peripheral blood, taken 28 days after the second AZD1222 dose. These receptors were taken from an adult who received the AZD1222 COVID-19 vaccine.

This sequence joins TRBV9 and TRBJ2-2, with TRBD1 as a possible D gene (5 bases). Germline lookup yields CDR1 SGDLS and CDR2 YYNGEE. With 1 base removed from V and 1 base from J, the gap between germline ends came to 8 bases. The CDR3 spans 15 residues. The CDR3 nucleotides are TGTGCCAGCAGCGTAAGGGGATTGAACACCGGGGAGCTGTTTTTT. Encoded protein: CASSVRGLNTGELFF.

The count of this clone is one. The rearrangement joins TRBV7-2 to TRBJ1-4; D is perhaps TRBD1 (5 bases). The germline gives CDR1 SGHTA, CDR2 FQGNSA. The germline V and J ends were trimmed by 4 bases and 2 bases, with 8 bases remaining between them. The CDR3 covers 14 residues. Written as DNA, the CDR3 is TGTGCCAGCAGCTCAGGGCCCACTAATGAAAAACTGTTTTTT. Translation: CASSSGPTNEKLFF.

The chain uses TRBV5-4 and TRBJ1-1, with D perhaps matching TRBD1 (6 bases). CDR3 length: 15 residues. The V gene lost 4 bases and the J gene lost 4 bases, with 17 bases spanning the gap. Germline V CDR1 and CDR2: SGHNT, YYREEE (reference sequence). CDR3 DNA sequence: TGTGCCAGCAGCGGGCAAGACAGGCCACCCACTGAAGCTTTCTTT. Translating it yields CASSGQDRPPTEAFF.

The V and J genes are TRBV12-5 and TRBJ2-2; tentative D call: TRBD1 (8 bases). Trimming took off 6 bases at V and 4 bases at J, with 18 bases between the two ends. Germline V CDR1 and CDR2: LGHNT, FRNRAP. The CDR3 runs 16 residues. The CDR3 here is CASGRQGREPTGELFF. The CDR3 nucleotides are TGTGCTAGTGGGCGACAGGGGAGGGAGCCCACCGGGGAGCTGTTTTTT. The full variable domain, with the rest looked up from reference TRBV12-5 and TRBJ2-2, is DARVTQTPRHKVTEMGQEVTMRCQPILGHNTVFWYRQTMMQGLELLAYFRNRAPLDDSGMPKDRFSAEMPDATLATLKIQPSEPRDSAVYFCASGRQGREPTGELFFGEGSRLTVL.

This clone was counted only a few times. The rearrangement joins TRBV7-2 to TRBJ1-2; 10 bases line up with TRBD1. V was pared by 6 bases and J by 8 bases, with 12 bases of the junction left unmatched. The CDR3 has 15 amino acids. Germline V gene sequence: CDR1 SGHTA, CDR2 FQGNSA. The CDR3 DNA reads TGTGCCAGCAGTTCTACCGGGACAGGGGATGGAGGCTACACCTTC. As protein: CASSSTGTGDGGYTF. Looking up the rest from reference TRBV7-2 and TRBJ1-2 gives the full variable domain: GAGVSQSPSNKVTEKGKDVELRCDPISGHTALYWYRQSLGQGLEFLIYFQGNSAPDKSGLPSDRFSAERTGGSVSTLTIQRTQQEDSAVYLCASSSTGTGDGGYTFGSGTRLTVV.

The chain is built from TRBV7-2 and TRBJ2-3; possible D gene TRBD2, 6 bases. This CDR3 comprises 15 residues. V was pared by 5 bases and J by 0 bases, with 12 bases between. Germline values: CDR1 SGHTA, CDR2 FQGNSA. The CDR3 sequence is CASSAGGRSTDTQYF. Written as DNA, the CDR3 is TGTGCCAGCAGCGCCGGGGGACGGAGCACAGATACGCAGTATTTT.

The chain combines TRBV5-6 with TRBJ2-3, with D possibly being TRBD1 or TRBD2 (5 bases each). This CDR3 comprises 14 residues. Germline CDR1 reads SGHDT; CDR2 reads YYEEEE. The germline V and J ends were trimmed by 4 bases and 4 bases, with 13 bases remaining between them. The CDR3 is CASSTSQGADTQYF. CDR3 bases: TGTGCCAGCAGCACTAGTCAGGGCGCAGATACGCAGTATTTT.

V usage is TRBV7-2 and J usage is TRBJ1-2; TRBD1 is a possible D gene (6 bases). Germline V gene data show CDR1 as SGHTA and CDR2 as FQGNSA. There are 13 residues in the CDR3. The V end lost 11 bases, the J end lost 4 bases, and 17 bases lay between the germline ends. The DNA for the CDR3 is TGTGCCTCGAGGGGGGGAAGCGGCTATGGCTACACCTTC. This codes for CASRGGSGYGYTF.

The chain has TRBV28 and TRBJ1-1; TRBD1 might be the D (6 bases). The length of the CDR3 is 15 residues. V was cut by 4 bases and J by 3 bases, with 15 bases left in between. The germline gives CDR1 MDHEN, CDR2 SYDVKM. Here the CDR3 DNA reads TGTGCCAGCAGTTCCCAACAGGGTCTGGACACTGAAGCTTTCTTT. Translation: CASSSQQGLDTEAFF.

The chain carries TRBV5-1 and TRBJ2-3; 11 bases are a match to TRBD2. This CDR3 is 16 amino acids long. Germline lookup yields CDR1 SGHRS and CDR2 YFSETQ. Trimming removed 4 bases from V and 0 bases from J; junction bases left unmatched: 4. The CDR3 sequence is CASSTRLAGSTDTQYF. The CDR3, as DNA: TGCGCCAGCAGCACAAGACTAGCGGGGAGCACAGATACGCAGTATTTT.

The gene calls are TRBV5-1 and TRBJ1-1; 10 bases are shared with TRBD1. Trimming took 6 bases from V and 5 from J; bases not matched to a gene: 4. The length of the CDR3 is 13 residues. Germline CDR1 and CDR2: SGHRS and YFSETQ. CDR3 sequence (DNA): TGCGCCAGCACCGGACAGGGGGAGACTGAAGCTTTCTTT. Translating gives CASTGQGETEAFF.

The chain has TRBV6-5 and TRBJ1-1; weak D call: TRBD1 (6 bases). This CDR3 region has 13 residues. Germline V gives CDR1 MNHEY, CDR2 SVGAGI. V was cut by 11 bases and J by 0 bases, with 13 bases left in between. The DNA for the CDR3 is TGTGCCGCCGGGGGGACAATGAACACTGAAGCTTTCTTT. Protein sequence: CAAGGTMNTEAFF.

The rearrangement links TRBV20-1 to TRBJ2-3, with D unclear. The CDR3 loop spans 11 amino acids. Germline V lookup: CDR1 DFQATT, CDR2 SNEGSKA (reference sequence). Trimming stripped 4 bases from V and 5 bases from J, with 7 bases between. CDR3 in DNA: TGCAGTGCTATATATCAAGATACGCAGTATTTT. This encodes CSAIYQDTQYF.

This clone was picked up a small number of times. CDR3 nucleotides: TGTGCCAGCAGTTCCGGGACAAGGGCCGTCGCGCGTGGGACCCAGTACTTC. This translates into CASSSGTRAVARGTQYF. V is TRBV6-2 or TRBV6-3 and J is TRBJ2-5; D perhaps matches TRBD1 (6 bases). CDR1 is MNHEY, CDR2 SVGEGT, per germline. V was clipped by 4 bases and J by 7 bases, with 25 bases between them. This CDR3 is built from 17 residues.

As regards this clone: At one end, the junction sequence differs from germline, possibly due to a read error. V and J are TRBV6-2 or TRBV6-3 and TRBJ1-1; no firm D call. Germline CDR1 MNHEY, CDR2 SVGEGT. The CDR3 runs 13 residues. The CDR3 coding sequence is TGTGCCAGCAGTTACTCGATGGTCGACGCCGATCATTTT. Its translation: CASSYSMVDADHF.

V is TRBV18 and J is TRBJ2-5, with D unclear. Per the germline V gene, CDR1 is KGHSH and CDR2 is LQKENI. Trimming shortened V by 2 bases and J by 4 bases, and 8 bases separated the two germline ends. The CDR3 spans 13 residues. The CDR3 sequence: CASSPMVAETQYF. The CDR3, as DNA: TGTGCCAGCTCACCAATGGTAGCAGAGACCCAGTACTTC.

This clone was seen more than once but under ten times. This chain uses TRBV6-4 with TRBJ1-1, with D possibly being TRBD1 (5 bases). The CDR3 runs 14 residues. Trimming took 5 bases from V and 0 from J, leaving 10 bases between them. The germline gives CDR1 MRHNA, CDR2 SNTAGT. The CDR3 protein is CASSPGGVNTEAFF. In nucleotides, the CDR3 is TGTGCCAGCAGTCCCGGGGGGGTGAACACTGAAGCTTTCTTT.